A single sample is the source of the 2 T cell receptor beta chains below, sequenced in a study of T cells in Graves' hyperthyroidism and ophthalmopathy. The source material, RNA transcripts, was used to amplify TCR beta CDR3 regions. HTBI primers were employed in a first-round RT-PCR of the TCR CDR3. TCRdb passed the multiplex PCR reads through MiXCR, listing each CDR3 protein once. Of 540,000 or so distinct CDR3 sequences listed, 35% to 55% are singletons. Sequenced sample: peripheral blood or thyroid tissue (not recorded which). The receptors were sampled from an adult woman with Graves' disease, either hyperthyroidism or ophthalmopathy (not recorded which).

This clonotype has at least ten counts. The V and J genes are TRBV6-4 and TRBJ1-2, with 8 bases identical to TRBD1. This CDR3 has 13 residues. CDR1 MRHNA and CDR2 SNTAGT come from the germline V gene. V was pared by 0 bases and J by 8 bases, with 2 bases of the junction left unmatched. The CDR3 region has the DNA TGTGCCAGCAGTGACTCAACAGGGGGAGGCTACACCTTC. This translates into CASSDSTGGGYTF.

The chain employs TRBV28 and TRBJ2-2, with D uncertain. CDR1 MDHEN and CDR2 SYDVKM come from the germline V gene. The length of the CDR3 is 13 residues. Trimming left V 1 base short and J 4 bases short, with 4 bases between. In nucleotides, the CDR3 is TGTGCCAGCAGTTTATATCCCACCGGGGAGCTGTTTTTT. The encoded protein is CASSLYPTGELFF.